These 18 T cell receptor beta chains originate from one sample sequenced in a study of shared clonotypes between healthy human individuals (dated by TCRdb to 2018 to 2021). Library preparation employed the immunoSEQ multiplex PCR assay. TCRdb holds this immuneACCESS table with in-frame rearrangements only. Some clones are missing; in checked studies, unresolved V genes explain under half, and the rest has no known cause. This sample comprises approximately 2.5 million clones, roughly 93% of them detected only once. Approximately 0.35% of the sample goes to the ten largest clones. Sequences were obtained from naive CD4+ T cells from PBMCs. The cell subset or site label here, explained by the study, means: CD45RA+ positively selected. The receptors were sampled from a young man in good health. Some clones in this sample may be carry-over from other donors' samples.

The genes are TRBV5-4 and TRBJ2-7; D gene ambiguous. The V and J ends lost 6 bases and 2 bases respectively, with 15 bases between them. Looked up from germline, CDR1 is SGHNT and CDR2 is YYREEE (reference sequence). CDR3 length: 14 amino acids. CDR3 coding DNA: TGTGCCAGCACCTCCCCAGGTCTAGCCTACGAGCAGTACTTC. As protein: CASTSPGLAYEQYF.

This CDR3 reads CAIRAGTGGLEPQHF. The CDR3 DNA is TGTGCCATCAGGGCTGGGACAGGCGGCCTTGAGCCCCAGCATTTT. V is TRBV10-3 and J is TRBJ1-5, with 8 bases fitting TRBD1. The germline CDR1 and CDR2 sequences are ENHRY and SYGVKD. Trimming removed 6 bases from V and 8 bases from J; junction bases left unmatched: 12. The CDR3 contains 15 residues.

The rearrangement links TRBV7-2 to TRBJ2-1; 11 bases line up with TRBD2. J was trimmed by 5 bases and V by 5 bases; bases with no gene match: 14. In germline, CDR1 is SGHTA, CDR2 FQGNSA. The CDR3 totals 18 residues. CDR3 DNA: TGTGCCAGCAGCCTAACCCGAACCGGGACTAGCGGACACAATGAGCAGTTCTTC. Translating gives CASSLTRTGTSGHNEQFF.

The sample holds a few counts of this clone. The same CDR3 is also encoded by other DNA sequences in this sample. The V gene is TRBV30, the J gene TRBJ1-2; D gene ambiguous. V gave up 0 bases and J gave up 6 bases, with 5 bases separating them. Germline assignment: CDR1 GTSNPN and CDR2 SVGIG (reference sequence). The CDR3 is 11 residues long. The CDR3 sequence: CAWSVGNGYTF. The DNA of the CDR3 is TGTGCCTGGAGTGTGGGGAATGGCTACACCTTC.

The CDR3 sequence: CASKTPDGTNTGELFF. CDR3 DNA: TGTGCCAGCAAGACACCGGACGGGACAAACACCGGGGAGCTGTTTTTT. V and J are TRBV28 and TRBJ2-2; tentative D call: TRBD1 (6 bases). In germline, CDR1 is MDHEN, CDR2 SYDVKM. Trimming removed 7 bases at V and 2 bases at J, with 17 bases between. This CDR3 is 16 amino acids long. Full variable domain (rest looked up from reference TRBV28 and TRBJ2-2): DVKVTQSSRYLVKRTGEKVFLECVQDMDHENMFWYRQDPGLGLRLIYFSYDVKMKEKGDIPEGYSVSREKKERFSLILESASTNQTSMYLCASKTPDGTNTGELFFGEGSRLTVL.

The V call is TRBV5-1, the J call TRBJ1-1; D is undetermined. This CDR3 spans 13 amino acids. Germline lookup yields CDR1 SGHRS and CDR2 YFSETQ. V dropped 0 bases and J dropped 7 bases, with 10 bases sitting between them. The DNA for the CDR3 is TGCGCCAGCAGCTTGGCCGCGGCAGATGAAGCTTTCTTT. This encodes CASSLAAADEAFF.

This clone came up once. The rearrangement joins TRBV28 to TRBJ1-5, with D possibly TRBD1 on 6 matching bases. The CDR3 has 13 residues. Germline V CDR1 and CDR2: MDHEN, SYDVKM. DNA for the CDR3: TGTGTCTCAAGGGGGGGGCTCAATCAGCCCCAGCATTTT. Protein product: CVSRGGLNQPQHF.

V usage is TRBV29-1 and J usage is TRBJ2-7; TRBD2 matches at 12 bases. The CDR3 extends over 16 amino acids. The V gene's germline CDR1 is SQVTM and CDR2 ANQGSEA. V was clipped by 6 bases and J by 5 bases; unmatched bases: 14. CDR3 protein: CSVYTSGRTSRDEQYF. In nucleotides, the CDR3 is TGCAGCGTGTATACTAGCGGGAGGACCTCCCGGGACGAGCAGTACTTC.

The chain recombines TRBV7-2 with TRBJ2-5, with TRBD2 matching 12 bases. The CDR3 sequence is 18 residues long. The germline CDR1 and CDR2 sequences are SGHTA and FQGNSA. Trimming at V came to 5 bases and at J to 0 bases, leaving 10 bases not matched to a gene. CDR3 residues: CASSLEWLAGGYQETQYF. The CDR3 coding sequence is TGTGCCAGCAGCCTAGAATGGCTAGCGGGAGGGTACCAAGAGACCCAGTACTTC.

A word on this clone: The same CDR3 is also encoded by other DNA sequences in this sample. The chain links TRBV9 to TRBJ2-5; 12 nucleotides match TRBD2. Unmatched junction bases numbered 1, after V lost 0 bases and J lost 4 bases. The germline CDR1 and CDR2 sequences are SGDLS and YYNGEE. This CDR3 spans 15 amino acids. DNA of the CDR3: TGTGCCAGCAGCGTAGGACTAGCGGGAGTAGAGACCCAGTACTTC. Translated: CASSVGLAGVETQYF.

This clone was detected only once. V gene TRBV5-1 combines with J gene TRBJ2-1; D is ambiguous. CDR1 is SGHRS and CDR2 is YFSETQ in the germline V gene. V shed 4 bases and J shed 10 bases, with 12 bases lying between them. The CDR3 runs 12 residues. The CDR3: CASSPLTEEQFF. DNA for the CDR3: TGCGCCAGCAGCCCACTCACCGAGGAGCAGTTCTTC.

The V gene is TRBV7-3, the J gene TRBJ2-1, with 7 bases fitting TRBD2. This CDR3 has 15 amino acids. J was trimmed by 7 bases and V by 4 bases; bases with no gene match: 10. Per germline, CDR1 SGHTA and CDR2 FQGTGA. Written as DNA, the CDR3 is TGTGCCAGCAGCTCCTCCCCGGGAGCGGGAAATGAGCAGTTCTTC. It is translated as CASSSSPGAGNEQFF.

The rearrangement joins TRBV7-9 to TRBJ2-7; D not resolved. This CDR3 has 14 amino acids. Looked up from germline, CDR1 is SEHNR and CDR2 is FQNEAQ (reference sequence). Trimming shortened V by 0 bases and J by 7 bases, and 13 bases separated the two germline ends. The DNA of the CDR3 is TGTGCCAGCAGCTTAGCGACGAACAAAGGAGAGCAGTACTTC. It encodes CASSLATNKGEQYF.

The rearrangement uses TRBV4-1 and TRBJ2-1; D possibly uses TRBD1 or TRBD2 (6 bases each). The CDR3 consists of 15 residues. Germline CDR1 and CDR2: MGHRA and YSYEKL. The V end lost 1 base, the J end lost 4 bases, and 11 bases lay between the germline ends. CDR3 DNA sequence: TGCGCCAGCAGCCAAGGAGGGGGGACGTACAATGAGCAGTTCTTC. This gives the protein CASSQGGGTYNEQFF.

This clone was picked up a small number of times. The same CDR3 arises from other DNA sequences in this sample as well. The chain combines TRBV30 with TRBJ2-2; D is perhaps TRBD2 (5 bases). The germline V gene has CDR1 GTSNPN and CDR2 SVGIG (reference sequence). This CDR3 is built from 14 residues. The V and J ends lost 3 bases and 0 bases respectively, with 8 bases between them. CDR3 DNA sequence: TGTGCCTGGAGCCGGGGTCCGAACACCGGGGAGCTGTTTTTT. This translates into CAWSRGPNTGELFF.

V and J are TRBV28 and TRBJ1-5; 10 nucleotides match TRBD1. The CDR3 sequence is 16 residues long. The ends lost 7 bases at V and 0 bases at J; junction bases unmatched: 6. Germline CDR1 and CDR2: MDHEN and SYDVKM. This CDR3 reads CASTGQGVYSNQPQHF. CDR3 DNA sequence: TGTGCCAGCACCGGACAGGGGGTTTATAGCAATCAGCCCCAGCATTTT.

This sequence joins TRBV9 and TRBJ2-2, with 10 nucleotides matching TRBD2. J was trimmed by 8 bases and V by 0 bases; bases with no gene match: 4. Germline loops: CDR1 SGDLS, CDR2 YYNGEE. This CDR3 has 15 amino acids. CDR3 loop: CASSVEREGRGELFF. The CDR3 coding sequence is TGTGCCAGCAGCGTAGAGCGGGAGGGCCGAGGGGAGCTGTTTTTT.

This clone has only a few counts. The gene calls are TRBV28 and TRBJ1-2; 8 bases line up with TRBD1. The germline gives CDR1 MDHEN, CDR2 SYDVKM. V was pared by 8 bases and J by 8 bases, with 13 bases of the junction left unmatched. This CDR3 comprises 14 residues. CDR3 sequence reads: CASASPDRARGYTF. CDR3 bases: TGTGCCAGCGCTTCCCCGGACAGGGCGAGAGGCTACACCTTC.